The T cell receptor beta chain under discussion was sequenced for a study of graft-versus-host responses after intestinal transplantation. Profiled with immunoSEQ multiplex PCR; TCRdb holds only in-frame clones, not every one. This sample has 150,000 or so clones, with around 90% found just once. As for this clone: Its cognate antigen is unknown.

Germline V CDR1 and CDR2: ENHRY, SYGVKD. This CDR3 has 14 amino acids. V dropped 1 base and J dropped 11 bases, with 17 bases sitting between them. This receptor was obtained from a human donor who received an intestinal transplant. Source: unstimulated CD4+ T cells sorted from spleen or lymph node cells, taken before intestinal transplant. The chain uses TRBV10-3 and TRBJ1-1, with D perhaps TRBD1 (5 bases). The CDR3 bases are TGTGCCATCAGTGAGTGGGTAGAAGGGGAGGGCGCTTTCTTT. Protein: CAISEWVEGEGAFF.